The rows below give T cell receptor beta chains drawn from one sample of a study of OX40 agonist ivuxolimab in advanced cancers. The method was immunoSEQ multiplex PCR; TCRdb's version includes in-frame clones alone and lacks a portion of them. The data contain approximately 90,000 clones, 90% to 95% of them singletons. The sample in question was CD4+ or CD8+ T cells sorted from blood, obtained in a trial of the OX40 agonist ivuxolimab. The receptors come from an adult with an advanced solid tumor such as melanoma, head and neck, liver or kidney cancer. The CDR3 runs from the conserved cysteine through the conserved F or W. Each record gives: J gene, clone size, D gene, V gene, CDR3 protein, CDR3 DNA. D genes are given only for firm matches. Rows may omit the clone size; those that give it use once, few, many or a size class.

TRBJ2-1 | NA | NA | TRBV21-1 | CASSKDGHLFDEQFF | TGTGCCAGCAGCAAAGATGGACACCTTTTTGATGAGCAGTTCTTC
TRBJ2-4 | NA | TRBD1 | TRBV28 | CASSYRGLVKNIQYF | TGTGCCAGCAGTTACAGGGGTTTAGTCAAAAACATTCAGTACTTC
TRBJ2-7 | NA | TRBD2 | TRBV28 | CASSPWVRLAVGGYEQYF | TGTGCCAGCAGTCCATGGGTCAGACTAGCGGTTGGTGGCTACGAGCAGTACTTC
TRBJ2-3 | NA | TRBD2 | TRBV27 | CASRSGLAGVSDTQYF | TGTGCCAGCAGAAGTGGACTAGCGGGAGTTTCAGATACGCAGTATTTT
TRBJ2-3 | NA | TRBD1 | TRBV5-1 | CASSFTGASTDTQYF | TGCGCCAGCAGCTTTACAGGGGCTAGCACAGATACGCAGTATTTT
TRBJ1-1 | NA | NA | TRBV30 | CAWSGGMNTEAFF | TGTGCCTGGAGTGGGGGGATGAACACTGAAGCTTTCTTT
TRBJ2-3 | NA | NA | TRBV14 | CASSQDFPSVTDTQYF | TGTGCCAGCAGCCAAGATTTTCCTAGCGTCACAGATACGCAGTATTTT
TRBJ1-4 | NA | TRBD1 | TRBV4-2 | CASSQIAGQGTNEKLFF | TGTGCCAGCAGCCAAATAGCAGGACAGGGGACTAATGAAAAACTGTTTTTT
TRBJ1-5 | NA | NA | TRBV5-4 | CASSLMSSNQPQHF | TGTGCCAGCAGCTTGATGTCAAGCAATCAGCCCCAGCATTTT
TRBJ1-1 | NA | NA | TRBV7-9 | CASSPTSSGAFF | TGTGCCAGCAGCCCGACTTCTTCAGGGGCTTTCTTT
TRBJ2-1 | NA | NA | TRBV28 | CASSGRDSYNNEQFF | TGTGCCAGCAGTGGGCGGGACAGCTATAACAATGAGCAGTTCTTC
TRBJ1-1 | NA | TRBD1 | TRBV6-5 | CASRRQGLGNTEAFF | TGTGCCAGCAGAAGACAGGGATTAGGGAACACTGAAGCTTTCTTT
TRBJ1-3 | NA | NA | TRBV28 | CASSLRDTLSGNTIYF | TGTGCCAGCAGTTTAAGGGACACACTCTCTGGAAACACCATATATTTT
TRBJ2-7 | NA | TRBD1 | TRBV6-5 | CASSYRDRATYEQYF | TGTGCCAGCAGTTACCGGGACAGGGCCACCTACGAGCAGTACTTC
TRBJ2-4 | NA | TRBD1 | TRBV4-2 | CASSQDGTGQGVGGAKNIQYF | TGTGCCAGCAGCCAAGATGGGACGGGACAGGGCGTTGGGGGGGCCAAAAACATTCAGTACTTC
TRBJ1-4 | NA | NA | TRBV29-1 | CSVAGSSTNEKLFF | TGCAGCGTTGCAGGGAGCTCTACTAATGAAAAACTGTTTTTT
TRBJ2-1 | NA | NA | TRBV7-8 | CASSLGIVLGANNEQFF | TGTGCCAGCAGCTTAGGCATCGTACTGGGGGCGAACAATGAGCAGTTCTTC
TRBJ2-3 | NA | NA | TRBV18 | CASSPPIGSGDTQYF | TGTGCCAGCTCACCACCAATCGGGAGCGGGGATACGCAGTATTTT
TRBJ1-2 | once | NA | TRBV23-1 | CASSQSPGRKDPRDYGYTF | TGCGCCAGCAGTCAATCGCCCGGGAGGAAAGACCCGCGAGACTATGGCTACACCTTC
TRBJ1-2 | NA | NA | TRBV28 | CASRGFEFPRYTF | TGTGCCAGCAGAGGATTCGAGTTCCCCAGGTACACCTTC
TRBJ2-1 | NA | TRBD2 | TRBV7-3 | CASSSGKANEQFF | TGTGCCAGCAGTAGCGGGAAGGCCAATGAGCAGTTCTTC
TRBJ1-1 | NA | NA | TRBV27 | CASRAWGDTEAFF | TGTGCCAGCAGGGCTTGGGGAGACACTGAAGCTTTCTTT
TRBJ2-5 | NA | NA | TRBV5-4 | CASSLGGTQYF | TGTGCCAGCAGCTTGGGGGGGACCCAGTACTTC
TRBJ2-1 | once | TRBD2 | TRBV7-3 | CASSRLAGRNEQFF | TGTGCCAGCAGCAGACTAGCGGGACGGAATGAGCAGTTCTTC
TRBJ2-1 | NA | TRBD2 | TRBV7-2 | CASREAGGRALGEQFF | TGTGCCAGCAGGGAGGCGGGCGGGAGGGCCTTGGGTGAGCAGTTCTTC
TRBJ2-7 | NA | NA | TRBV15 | CATSRGLGYEQYF | TGTGCCACCAGCAGAGGCCTTGGGTACGAGCAGTACTTC
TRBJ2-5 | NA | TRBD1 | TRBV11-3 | CASSLDPGAGQGTKETQYF | TGTGCCAGCAGCTTAGATCCCGGAGCAGGACAGGGGACTAAAGAGACCCAGTACTTC
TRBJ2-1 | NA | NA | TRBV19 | CASSAHLSNEQFF | TGTGCCAGTAGTGCACACTTGTCCAATGAGCAGTTCTTC
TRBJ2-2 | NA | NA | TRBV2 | CASSELLSGAGELFF | TGTGCCAGCAGTGAACTTCTTAGCGGCGCCGGGGAGCTGTTTTTT
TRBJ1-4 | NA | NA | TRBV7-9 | CASTKDATNEKLFF | TGTGCCAGCACCAAGGATGCAACTAATGAAAAACTGTTTTTT
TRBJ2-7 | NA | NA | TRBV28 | CASRVQGPYEQYF | TGTGCCAGCAGGGTACAGGGCCCCTACGAGCAGTACTTC
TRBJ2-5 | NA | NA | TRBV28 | CASNRGTPRKTQYF | TGTGCCAGCAACCGCGGGACTCCCCGAAAGACCCAGTACTTC
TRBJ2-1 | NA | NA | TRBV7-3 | CASSSFPTTTNEQFF | TGTGCCAGCAGCTCGTTTCCAACAACTACCAATGAGCAGTTCTTC
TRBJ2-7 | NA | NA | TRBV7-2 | CASSLYYTAYEQYF | TGTGCCAGCAGCTTATATTATACAGCCTACGAGCAGTACTTC
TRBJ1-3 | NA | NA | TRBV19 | CASSIGTPGNTIYF | TGTGCCAGTAGTATAGGGACACCTGGAAACACCATATATTTT
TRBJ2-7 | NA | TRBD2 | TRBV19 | CASSIAAGVYEQYF | TGTGCCAGTAGTATAGCAGCGGGGGTCTACGAGCAGTACTTC
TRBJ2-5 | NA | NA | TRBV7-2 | CASSLAVYGETQYF | TGTGCCAGCAGCTTAGCGGTCTACGGAGAGACCCAGTACTTC
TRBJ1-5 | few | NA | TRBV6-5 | CASSYPEGPQHF | TGTGCCAGCAGTTACCCCGAGGGGCCCCAGCATTTT
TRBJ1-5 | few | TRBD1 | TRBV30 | CAWGGTGGSPQHF | TGTGCCTGGGGCGGGACAGGGGGCTCGCCCCAGCATTTT
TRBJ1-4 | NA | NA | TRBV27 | CASSPVGGDEKLFF | TGTGCCAGCAGCCCGGTCGGGGGTGATGAAAAACTGTTTTTT